This T cell receptor (beta chain) came from a study of T cells in Graves' hyperthyroidism and ophthalmopathy. Study observations and caveats: Blood also contained most expanded thyroid clonotypes above 0.001.

Looked up from germline, CDR1 is MNHEY and CDR2 is SMNVEV (reference sequence). The CDR3 has 13 amino acids. The V end was cut by 6 bases, the J end by 5 bases, with 10 bases between. Turning to this clonotype: Its antigen is not known.

RNA transcripts served as the template for amplifying TCR beta CDR3 regions. The TCR CDR3 first-round RT-PCR relied on the HTBI primer set. From the multiplex PCR reads, TCRdb called clonotypes with MiXCR, one entry per CDR3 protein. Among more than 500,000 distinct CDR3 sequences listed, less than 15% were seen once. The sequenced sample was blood. The sequence derives from a woman aged 40-49 years with Graves' hyperthyroidism. The chain couples TRBV27 to TRBJ2-2; D not resolved. The DNA of the CDR3 is TGTGCCAGCAGGGACCTAGATACCGGGGAGCTGTTTTTT. It codes for CASRDLDTGELFF.